The sample holds one count of the clone carrying this T cell receptor beta chain. The data originate from a study of shared T cell receptors in the human thymus. The repertoire was sequenced with immunoSEQ multiplex PCR; TCRdb's copy has only in-frame clones and lacks some. This table holds roughly 700,000 clones, around 89% found once. V lost 5 bases, J lost 6 bases, and 8 bases stayed unmatched. CDR3 size: 14 residues. Germline assignment: CDR1 MNHEY and CDR2 SMNVEV (reference sequence). The data were also submitted as part of a second study, on human thymus T cells.

Material for sequencing was thymocytes. This clonotype was obtained from a boy less than two years old with a congenital heart defect. The J gene is TRBJ1-2, the V gene TRBV27, with 8 nucleotides matching TRBD1. DNA of the CDR3: TGTGCCAGCAGTCCCGAGACAGGGGTTCATGGCTACACCTTC. This encodes CASSPETGVHGYTF.